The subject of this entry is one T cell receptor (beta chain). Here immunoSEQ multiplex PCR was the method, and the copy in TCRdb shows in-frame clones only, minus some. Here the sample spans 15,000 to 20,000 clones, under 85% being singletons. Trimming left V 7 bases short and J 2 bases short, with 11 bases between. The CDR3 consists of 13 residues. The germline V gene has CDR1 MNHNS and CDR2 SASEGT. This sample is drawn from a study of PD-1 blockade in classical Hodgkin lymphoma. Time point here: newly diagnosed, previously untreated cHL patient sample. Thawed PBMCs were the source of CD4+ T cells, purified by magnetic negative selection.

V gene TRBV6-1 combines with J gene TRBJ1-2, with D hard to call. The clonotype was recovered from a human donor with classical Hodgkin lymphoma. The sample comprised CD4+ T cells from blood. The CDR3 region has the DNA TGTGCCAGCAAGGAGGTTTACAACTATGGCTACACCTTC. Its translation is CASKEVYNYGYTF.